The clone carrying this TCR beta chain was observed a single time. These data belong to a study of PD-L1 blockade in urothelial cancer. The V segment lost 5 bases and the J segment 2 bases; nucleotides outside the gene matches: 11. From germline, CDR1 is SEHNR and CDR2 FQNEAQ (reference sequence). The CDR3 runs to 17 residues. Libraries were prepared by immunoSEQ multiplex PCR; TCRdb keeps only in-frame clonotypes and omits some of them. This repertoire shows 75,000 to 90,000 clones, over 80% found once; its top ten account for more than 9%. This chain uses TRBV7-9 with TRBJ2-1; 8 bases fit TRBD2. The TCR sequence derives from a man between 65 and 85 years old with urothelial cancer. The sequenced sample was PBMCs, obtained around atezolizumab (anti-PD-L1) treatment. This chain's CDR3 is CASSPEERGGPYNEQFF. CDR3 coding DNA: TGTGCCAGCAGCCCAGAAGAACGGGGGGGCCCCTACAATGAGCAGTTCTTC.